This T cell receptor (beta chain) was identified during a study of T-cell reconstitution after alpha-beta-depleted transplantation in children (dated by TCRdb to 2015 to 2016). About the study as a whole: Using TCR repertoire profiling, the study quantitatively followed how T-cell immune reconstitution unfolded in children after TCRalphabeta/CD19-depleted allogeneic hematopoietic cell transplantation. Findings and caveats that apply to the study as a whole: About two months after transplant, the apparently early recovery of alphabetaT-cell counts reportedly depended on just several hundred clones that had expanded rapidly and came from non-depleted graft cells. The frequencies of hyperexpanded clones fell over the following months, and after one year, T-cell counts and TCRbeta diversity were mostly attributed to newly produced T cells. In some patients, the high TCRbeta diversity seen at day 60 was put down to recipient T cells and intrathymic progenitors that had survived conditioning.

Details on this clonotype: There is no known antigen for this receptor. No clone much larger than this one lies a single base away; base qualities are absent.

The library was prepared using PCR. Sequencing relied on an Illumina HiSeq 2500. TCR library preparation used molecular barcoding, with unique molecular identifiers applied to normalize quantification of the TCRbeta repertoire. TCRdb handled the public reads itself, with Q25 trimming in fastp and clone calling in MiXCR, and kept productive beta chains. All rows with the same CDR3 protein become a single entry with the most common DNA and genes. Recorded for this sample are some 440,000 distinct CDR3 sequences; 15% to 20% of them occurred a single time. Together, the top ten hold under 30% of the sample. The CDR3 runs 16 amino acids, cysteine and phenylalanine included. Just CDR3 DNA is preserved here, 48 bases in frame from base 1. The label giving this sample's treatment or condition can be read as: allogeneic hematopoietic cell transplantation with graft depleted of TCRalphabeta T cells and CD19 B cells. Transplant recipients were children who received TCRalphabeta/CD19-depleted allogeneic hematopoietic cell grafts.

The receptor was derived from a boy under two years old who had a stem cell transplant for Wiskott-Aldrich syndrome, so the T cells may come from the graft donor. The sequence joins TRBV21-1 to TRBJ2-5; TRBD2 reflects the table's D call only, with no check against the DNA. TRBV21-1 is recorded as a pseudogene. The material was PBMCs, mostly from graft donor cells, obtained 360 days after TCRalphabeta/CD19-depleted stem cell transplant. The DNA sequence reads TGTGCCAGCAGCAAAGCTCCGCGGGGGGTAAAAGAGACCCAGTACTTC. Its protein product is CASSKAPRGVKETQYF.